A single sample is the source of the 22 T cell receptor beta chains below, sequenced in a study of T cell responses to AZD1222 COVID-19 vaccine. Measured with immunoSEQ multiplex PCR; TCRdb has only the in-frame clones, and not every one. Here the sample spans roughly 100,000 clones, approximately 84% being singletons. Sequences were derived from peripheral blood, sampled 28 days after the second AZD1222 dose. The receptors derive from an adult who received the AZD1222 COVID-19 vaccine.

V gene TRBV5-4 combines with J gene TRBJ2-3; maybe TRBD1 (6 bases). The CDR3 contains 12 residues. Germline assignment: CDR1 SGHNT and CDR2 YYREEE (reference sequence). With 3 bases removed from V and 6 bases from J, the gap between germline ends came to 8 bases. The CDR3 spells CASSSDRDTQYF. For the CDR3, the DNA is TGTGCCAGCAGCTCAGACAGGGATACGCAGTATTTT.

This chain joins TRBV6-5 and TRBJ1-2, with D tentatively TRBD1 (5 bases). Per the germline V gene, CDR1 is MNHEY and CDR2 is SVGAGI. There are 15 residues in the CDR3. V gave up 5 bases and J gave up 2 bases, with 15 bases separating them. CDR3 coding DNA: TGTGCCAGCAGTAAAAGCAGGGCGTGGAACTATGGCTACACCTTC. Residues: CASSKSRAWNYGYTF.

This clone occurred a few times. The rearrangement links TRBV18 to TRBJ1-5, with D unclear. This CDR3 is built from 12 residues. Germline assignment: CDR1 KGHSH and CDR2 LQKENI. V dropped 3 bases and J dropped 9 bases, with 9 bases sitting between them. The CDR3 bases are TGTGCCAGCTCACCCTCGGTTGGGCCCCAGCATTTT. Translation gives CASSPSVGPQHF.

This chain uses TRBV20-1 with TRBJ1-2, with a possible D match to TRBD1 (5 bases). Between the trimmed V and J ends, which lost 5 bases and 6 bases, there was a span of 10 bases. The V gene's germline CDR1 is DFQATT and CDR2 SNEGSKA (reference sequence). CDR3 length: 11 residues. The CDR3 loop is CSAQRGHGYTF. The CDR3 nucleotides are TGCAGTGCTCAAAGGGGACATGGCTACACCTTC.

The V call is TRBV24-1, the J call TRBJ2-5, with a possible D match to TRBD1 (6 bases). With 5 bases removed from V and 5 bases from J, the gap between germline ends came to 14 bases. CDR1 KGHDR and CDR2 SFDVKD come from the germline V gene. The CDR3 is 14 amino acids. The DNA of the CDR3 is TGTGCCACCAGTGGCTCAACAGGGTTGGAGACCCAGTACTTC. It specifies CATSGSTGLETQYF.

The gene calls are TRBV7-9 and TRBJ2-3, with D possibly being TRBD1 (6 bases). V was trimmed by 5 bases and J by 0 bases, leaving 12 bases between them. CDR3 size: 15 residues. The germline V gene has CDR1 SEHNR and CDR2 FQNEAQ (reference sequence). The CDR3 region is CASSMDSPSTDTQYF. In DNA, the CDR3 is TGTGCCAGCAGCATGGACAGTCCAAGCACAGATACGCAGTATTTT.

The rearrangement uses TRBV5-6 and TRBJ1-2; D may be TRBD1 (5 bases). This CDR3 has 13 residues. Trimming pared 1 base from V and 4 bases from J, leaving 8 bases between. Germline CDR1 and CDR2: SGHDT and YYEEEE. The CDR3 nucleotides are TGTGCCAGCAGCTTGCAGGGAGGCTATGGCTACACCTTC. This encodes CASSLQGGYGYTF.

The chain recombines TRBV6-6 with TRBJ1-5, with D possibly being TRBD1 (5 bases). Germline V CDR1 and CDR2: MNHNY, SVGAGI (reference sequence). The V gene lost 7 bases and the J gene lost 4 bases, with 17 bases spanning the gap. The length of the CDR3 is 15 residues. The CDR3 DNA sequence: TGTGCCAGCATCCAGGACACATCACTGAATCAGCCCCAGCATTTT. Protein sequence: CASIQDTSLNQPQHF.

The genes are TRBV7-3 and TRBJ1-5; no clear D. Trimming left V 2 bases short and J 2 bases short, with 7 bases between. This CDR3 comprises 14 residues. Germline V gene data show CDR1 as SGHTA and CDR2 as FQGTGA. The CDR3 nucleotides are TGTGCCAGCAGCTTATACCCGGGCAATCAGCCCCAGCATTTT. It encodes CASSLYPGNQPQHF.

Remarks on this clone: At one end, the junction sequence differs from germline, possibly due to a read error. The CDR3: CASGDSTNYGYTF. The DNA of the CDR3 is TGTGCCAGCGGTGACAGTACTAACTATGGCTACACCTTC. The rearrangement joins TRBV2 to TRBJ1-2; D may be TRBD1 (5 bases). The germline CDR1 and CDR2 sequences are SNHLY and FYNNEI. This CDR3 spans 13 amino acids.

The chain joins TRBV29-1 to TRBJ2-7; 10 bases map to TRBD2. The CDR3 loop spans 14 amino acids. The germline CDR1 and CDR2 sequences are SQVTM and ANQGSEA. Trimming cost V 4 bases and J 4 bases; bases outside gene matches: 7. The CDR3 spells CSVASGGPAYEQYF. CDR3 nucleotide sequence: TGCAGCGTTGCTAGCGGGGGCCCTGCTTACGAGCAGTACTTC.

The rearrangement uses TRBV27 and TRBJ2-7; D remains ambiguous. Germline loops: CDR1 MNHEY, CDR2 SMNVEV (reference sequence). Trimming removed 7 bases at V and 5 bases at J, with 21 bases between. The CDR3 totals 15 residues. CDR3 in DNA: TGTGCCAGCAAACCTCCTCTGGGCAGGTCTCACGAGCAGTACTTC. It specifies CASKPPLGRSHEQYF.

The genes are TRBV28 and TRBJ2-7; tentative D call: TRBD1 (6 bases). The V gene lost 5 bases and the J gene lost 1 base, with 15 bases spanning the gap. The CDR3 runs 15 residues. Germline CDR1 and CDR2: MDHEN and SYDVKM. The CDR3 sequence: CASSLTGTLSYEQYF. CDR3 bases: TGTGCCAGCAGTCTGACCGGGACACTTTCCTACGAGCAGTACTTC.

This chain links TRBV7-8 with TRBJ2-3; 14 nucleotides agree with TRBD2. Looked up from germline, CDR1 is SGHVS and CDR2 is FQNEAQ. This CDR3 is 18 amino acids long. The ends lost 0 bases at V and 5 bases at J; junction bases unmatched: 7. For the CDR3, the DNA is TGTGCCAGCAGCTTAGCGTTGACTAGCGGGGGGGAAGGAGATACGCAGTATTTT. Translated: CASSLALTSGGEGDTQYF.

The V and J genes are TRBV5-5 and TRBJ1-3; tentative D call: TRBD1 (5 bases). The V gene lost 0 bases and the J gene lost 0 bases, with 7 bases spanning the gap. Germline V gene sequence: CDR1 SGHKS, CDR2 YYEKEE (reference sequence). There are 15 residues in the CDR3. CDR3: CASSLVGGSGNTIYF. As DNA, the CDR3 is TGTGCCAGCAGCTTGGTGGGGGGCTCTGGAAACACCATATATTTT. Drawing the rest from reference TRBV5-5 and TRBJ1-3, the complete variable domain is DAGVTQSPTHLIKTRGQQVTLRCSPISGHKSVSWYQQVLGQGPQFIFQYYEKEERGRGNFPDRFSARQFPNYSSELNVNALLLGDSALYLCASSLVGGSGNTIYFGEGSWLTVV.

The V call is TRBV11-2, the J call TRBJ2-7; 8 nucleotides agree with TRBD2. CDR1 is SGHAT, CDR2 FQNNGV, per germline. After removal of 5 bases from V and 3 bases from J, the junction contained 6 bases not matched to a gene. This CDR3 comprises 14 residues. The CDR3 DNA sequence: TGTGCCAGCAGCCCAGGACTAGCAGTCTACGAGCAGTACTTC. Its protein is CASSPGLAVYEQYF.

The V call is TRBV13, the J call TRBJ1-2; D gene uncertain. Germline loops: CDR1 PRHDT, CDR2 FYEKMQ (reference sequence). The length of the CDR3 is 14 residues. V was cut by 8 bases and J by 4 bases, with 17 bases left in between. CDR3 sequence (DNA): TGTGCCAGCGATATTAGGGATCTCCTCTATGGCTACACCTTC. Translated, it gives CASDIRDLLYGYTF. Filled out from reference TRBV13 and TRBJ1-2, the complete variable domain reads AAGVIQSPRHLIKEKRETATLKCYPIPRHDTVYWYQQGPGQDPQFLISFYEKMQSDKGSIPDRFSAQQFSDYHSELNMSSLELGDSALYFCASDIRDLLYGYTFGSGTRLTVV.

The chain uses TRBV2 and TRBJ2-5, with D tentatively TRBD1 (7 bases). V was clipped by 4 bases and J by 4 bases, with 16 bases between them. This CDR3 is built from 15 residues. Germline values: CDR1 SNHLY, CDR2 FYNNEI. The CDR3, as DNA: TGTGCCAGCAGTGTGGGGGCAGGGGGAGGAGAGACCCAGTACTTC. Translated, it gives CASSVGAGGGETQYF.

The rearrangement joins TRBV30 to TRBJ2-5, with D tentatively TRBD2 (5 bases). Deletions cut 0 bases from V and 9 bases from J, with 14 bases between. The CDR3 contains 13 residues. Germline CDR1 GTSNPN, CDR2 SVGIG (reference sequence). The CDR3 bases are TGTGCCTGGAGTGTTGGGCTAGCTGGGGCCCAGTACTTC. Translated, it gives CAWSVGLAGAQYF. Full variable domain (remainder filled in from reference TRBV30 and TRBJ2-5): SQTIHQWPATLVQPVGSPLSLECTVEGTSNPNLYWYRQAAGRGLQLLFYSVGIGQISSEVPQNLSASRPQDRQFILSSKKLLLSDSGFYLCAWSVGLAGAQYFGPGTRLLVL.

CDR3 in DNA: TGTGCCAGCAGCACTTGGGACCTATACACAGATACGCAGTATTTT. It specifies CASSTWDLYTDTQYF. V gene TRBV9 combines with J gene TRBJ2-3; TRBD1 or TRBD2 may be the D gene (5 bases each). The CDR3 has 15 residues. The V gene lost 4 bases and the J gene lost 2 bases, with 14 bases spanning the gap. Germline CDR1 and CDR2: SGDLS and YYNGEE.

The chain is built from TRBV18 and TRBJ1-1; D is undetermined. This CDR3 contains 13 residues. The germline CDR1 and CDR2 sequences are KGHSH and LQKENI. V shed 0 bases and J shed 5 bases, with 7 bases lying between them. CDR3 sequence: CASSPPTRTEAFF. CDR3 sequence (DNA): TGTGCCAGCTCACCACCCACGAGGACTGAAGCTTTCTTT.

This rearrangement joins TRBV7-9 to TRBJ2-7; 9 positions agree with TRBD1. The CDR3 has 16 amino acids. Trimming took 5 bases from V and 0 from J; bases not matched to a gene: 8. Per germline, CDR1 SEHNR and CDR2 FQNEAQ (reference sequence). CDR3 protein: CASSPIPGQGSYEQYF. The CDR3 nucleotides read TGTGCCAGCAGCCCAATTCCGGGACAGGGCTCCTACGAGCAGTACTTC.